The 22 T cell receptor beta chains in this list originate from one sample, sequenced in a study of blood T cell repertoires in COVID-19. The table came from immunoSEQ multiplex PCR; TCRdb's copy has only in-frame clones and leaves some out. Of roughly 220,000 clones listed, around 82% are singletons. Sequenced material: peripheral blood. Receptors were obtained from a woman in her seventies with acute or convalescent COVID-19.

The table lists this clone with a few counts. The rearrangement uses TRBV3-1 (or the pseudogene TRBV3-2) and TRBJ2-1; D not resolved. The CDR3 contains 12 residues. CDR1 and CDR2 (germline): LGHDT, YNNKEL (reference sequence). Trimming took 2 bases from V and 7 from J, leaving 6 bases between them. CDR3 DNA sequence: TGTGCCAGCAGCCAACTACCTAATGAGCAGTTCTTC. Its translation: CASSQLPNEQFF.

The chain carries TRBV5-8 and TRBJ2-1; TRBD2 is a possible D gene (6 bases). The V end was cut by 4 bases, the J end by 2 bases, with 13 bases between. The CDR3 covers 15 residues. Germline CDR1 reads SGHTS; CDR2 reads YDEGEE. The CDR3 DNA reads as TGTGCCAGCAGCCCCCGGGGGTATGCCTACAATGAGCAGTTCTTC. This encodes CASSPRGYAYNEQFF.

This clone was observed a handful of times. The rearrangement links TRBV28 to TRBJ2-1, with 12 bases lining up with TRBD2. J was trimmed by 4 bases and V by 2 bases; bases with no gene match: 6. Germline CDR1 is MDHEN and CDR2 is SYDVKM. The CDR3 is 17 amino acids. The CDR3 spells CASSLLGTSGPYNEQFF. For the CDR3, the DNA is TGTGCCAGCAGTTTACTAGGGACTAGCGGGCCTTACAATGAGCAGTTCTTC.

The chain is built from TRBV5-8 and TRBJ2-1; 11 bases line up with TRBD2. Looked up from germline, CDR1 is SGHTS and CDR2 is YDEGEE. The CDR3 length is 17 residues. The V and J ends lost 3 bases and 0 bases, in that order; junction bases with no gene match: 5. The DNA for the CDR3 is TGTGCCAGCAGCTACGGGACTAGCGGAAGCTCCTACAATGAGCAGTTCTTC. It specifies CASSYGTSGSSYNEQFF.

The chain has TRBV5-4 and TRBJ2-7; 11 bases agree with TRBD2. The germline V gene encodes CDR1 SGHNT and CDR2 YYREEE (reference sequence). V lost 2 bases to trimming and J lost 7 bases; unmatched junction nucleotides: 8. CDR3 length: 15 amino acids. Written as DNA, the CDR3 is TGTGCCAGCAGCTTATCCGGGACTAGCGGTAAGGAGCAGTACTTC. This encodes CASSLSGTSGKEQYF.

The V call is TRBV7-9, the J call TRBJ2-2, with D uncertain. V was clipped by 5 bases and J by 1 base, with 8 bases between them. From germline, CDR1 is SEHNR and CDR2 FQNEAQ (reference sequence). CDR3 length: 14 amino acids. CDR3: CASSRHWNTGELFF. DNA of the CDR3: TGTGCCAGCAGCAGACATTGGAACACCGGGGAGCTGTTTTTT.

The rearrangement links TRBV30 to TRBJ1-1; no clear D. Germline assignment: CDR1 GTSNPN and CDR2 SVGIG (reference sequence). The germline V and J ends were trimmed by 4 bases and 2 bases, with 11 bases remaining between them. The CDR3 runs 13 residues. CDR3 DNA sequence: TGTGCCTGGACAGGCCAAACCAACACTGAAGCTTTCTTT. Amino acids: CAWTGQTNTEAFF.

This clone counts as medium-sized. The chain links TRBV21-1 to TRBJ2-7; whether TRBD2, the table's D call, matches the DNA was not checked. TRBV21-1 is termed a pseudogene. The CDR3 runs 21 residues. CDR3 protein: CASSKVGGRLLWWEGNYEQYF. CDR3 nucleotides: TGTGCCAGCAGCAAAGTGGGGGGCAGGCTACTATGGTGGGAGGGGAACTACGAGCAGTACTTC.

The V and J genes are TRBV27 and TRBJ2-2; 10 nucleotides agree with TRBD2. CDR1 is MNHEY, CDR2 SMNVEV, per germline (reference sequence). CDR3 size: 15 residues. Trimming removed 5 bases from V and 1 base from J; junction bases left unmatched: 1. This chain's CDR3 is CASSRTSGNTGELFF. The CDR3 DNA is TGTGCCAGCAGTCGGACTAGCGGGAACACCGGGGAGCTGTTTTTT.

The chain recombines TRBV27 with TRBJ1-1, with 9 nucleotides matching TRBD1. Germline V CDR1 and CDR2: MNHEY, SMNVEV (reference sequence). V was pared by 5 bases and J by 6 bases, with 4 bases of the junction left unmatched. This CDR3 spans 13 amino acids. The CDR3 DNA follows: TGTGCCAGCAGTAGGGACAGGGCAGCTGAAGCTTTCTTT. Protein product: CASSRDRAAEAFF.

This chain joins TRBV10-2 and TRBJ1-3; D unresolved. V lost 6 bases, J lost 8 bases, and 11 bases lay in between. Germline CDR1 WSHSY, CDR2 SAAADI. This CDR3 comprises 12 residues. As DNA, the CDR3 is TGCGCCAGCAGCGACCCGGGTGACACCATATATTTT. Protein product: CASSDPGDTIYF.

This chain joins TRBV12-3 or TRBV12-4 and TRBJ2-7; 8 nucleotides agree with TRBD2. This CDR3 is 13 amino acids long. The J segment lost 4 bases and the V segment lost 6 bases, leaving 5 bases of the junction unmatched. CDR3 sequence reads: CASRFTSGYEQYF. In nucleotides, the CDR3 is TGTGCCAGCAGATTCACTAGCGGATACGAGCAGTACTTC.

This clone was counted once. This chain uses TRBV5-1 with TRBJ2-1, with 8 bases matching TRBD2. The CDR3 length is 13 residues. After removal of 7 bases from V and 5 bases from J, the junction contained 5 bases not matched to a gene. Germline assignment: CDR1 SGHRS and CDR2 YFSETQ. The CDR3 loop reads CASLSGRDNEQFF. The CDR3 nucleotides are TGCGCCAGCCTAAGCGGGAGAGACAATGAGCAGTTCTTC.

The CDR3 protein is CSVQGRAVEAFF. The DNA of the CDR3 is TGCAGCGTTCAGGGCAGGGCCGTTGAAGCTTTCTTT. The gene calls are TRBV29-1 and TRBJ1-1; tentative D call: TRBD1 (5 bases). Germline assignment: CDR1 SQVTM and CDR2 ANQGSEA. The length of the CDR3 is 12 residues. V shed 5 bases and J shed 7 bases, with 14 bases lying between them.

The chain joins TRBV5-4 to TRBJ2-5; possibly TRBD2 for D (6 bases). The V end was cut by 3 bases, the J end by 1 base, with 16 bases between. CDR3 size: 16 residues. Germline loops: CDR1 SGHNT, CDR2 YYREEE (reference sequence). CDR3 residues: CASSWGVGRAQETQYF. CDR3 nucleotides: TGTGCCAGCAGCTGGGGGGTCGGGCGGGCCCAAGAGACCCAGTACTTC.

A few counts support this clone. The rearrangement links TRBV7-5 to TRBJ2-1; the D segment call TRBD2 is taken from the table without a DNA check. TRBV7-5 is a listed pseudogene. The CDR3 is made up of 13 amino acids. The CDR3 DNA sequence: TGTGCCAGAAATAGCGGGGCCTACAATGAGCAGTTCTTC. Translation: CARNSGAYNEQFF.

The rearrangement links TRBV4-2 to TRBJ2-7; 9 bases are shared with TRBD1. CDR3 size: 15 residues. CDR1 LGHNA and CDR2 YNFKEQ come from the germline V gene. V gave up 5 bases and J gave up 3 bases; unmatched junction bases: 8. CDR3 residues: CASSAQADRGYEQYF. Written as DNA, the CDR3 is TGTGCCAGCAGCGCTCAAGCGGACAGGGGCTACGAGCAGTACTTC.

The chain uses TRBV6-5 and TRBJ2-7; weak D call: TRBD1 (5 bases). Deletions cut 6 bases from V and 3 bases from J, with 18 bases between. Germline CDR1 and CDR2: MNHEY and SVGAGI. The CDR3 extends over 15 amino acids. The DNA of the CDR3 is TGTGCCAGCAGATGGGGAAACCAGGGAATCTACGAGCAGTACTTC. As protein: CASRWGNQGIYEQYF.

The chain has TRBV7-2 and TRBJ2-7, with D unresolved. V dropped 3 bases and J dropped 4 bases, with 7 bases sitting between them. Germline V lookup: CDR1 SGHTA, CDR2 FQGNSA. This CDR3 contains 12 residues. CDR3 sequence (DNA): TGTGCCAGCAGCTTTAACCGGTACGAGCAGTACTTC. It translates to CASSFNRYEQYF.

The chain employs TRBV9 and TRBJ2-5; a possible D gene is TRBD2 (6 bases). CDR3 length equals 16 residues. Deletions cut 3 bases from V and 2 bases from J, with 17 bases between. From germline, CDR1 is SGDLS and CDR2 YYNGEE. This chain's CDR3 is CASSAWGGGVQETQYF. The DNA of the CDR3 is TGTGCCAGCAGCGCCTGGGGAGGCGGAGTGCAAGAGACCCAGTACTTC.

J is TRBJ2-3 and V is TRBV5-4; TRBD1 matches 8 bases. The V gene's germline CDR1 is SGHNT and CDR2 YYREEE (reference sequence). This CDR3 has 14 residues. Trimming removed 3 bases from V and 1 base from J; junction bases left unmatched: 1. The CDR3 region is CASSSTGGTDTQYF. CDR3 DNA sequence: TGTGCCAGCAGCTCGACAGGGGGCACAGATACGCAGTATTTT.

This clone appeared once. The chain joins TRBV5-4 to TRBJ1-4; unclear D gene. CDR1 SGHNT and CDR2 YYREEE come from the germline V gene (reference sequence). Trimming pared 4 bases from V and 5 bases from J, leaving 15 bases between. The CDR3 is 15 residues long. CDR3 protein: CASSKGGYENEKLFF. The CDR3 coding sequence is TGTGCCAGCAGCAAAGGAGGGTACGAAAATGAAAAACTGTTTTTT.